A selection of T cell receptor beta chains follows, all from one sample in a study of memory CD4+ T cells and cytomegalovirus serostatus. Here immunoSEQ multiplex PCR was the method, and the copy in TCRdb shows in-frame clones only, minus some. The data contain about 50,000 clones, just under 80% of them seen just once; the ten biggest clones take up approximately 0.65%. The sequenced material came from memory CD4+ T cells from blood. The receptors stem from an adult in good health and CMV-seronegative. Both conserved end residues are part of each CDR3. Size tells how often a clone was seen (once, few, many) or the class of an expanded clone, and some rows leave it out.

abundance	v_gene	CDR3aa
few	TRBV18	CASSLRDRGVYEQYF
.	TRBV7-2	CASSLSPGTTIYGYTF
.	TRBV11-3	CASSLVAGGTDTQYF
.	TRBV6-1	CASSGRTSGSAGNEQFF
.	TRBV28	CAVRVPNTGELFF
.	TRBV29-1	CSAGSGRAEQFF
.	TRBV5-5	CASREATLRSGANVLTF
.	TRBV7-8	CASSLIQNTGELFF
.	TRBV19	CASSIVGGGTEAFF
few	TRBV15	CATSRAWDRGRNEQFF
once	TRBV7-3	CASSPRGTGANEEFF
.	TRBV4-1	CASSQTNTGSRADTQYF
.	TRBV6-5	CASSPWTASETQYF
.	TRBV7-8	CASSSQAWTDTQYF
few	TRBV19	CASTPFGPEKLFF
.	TRBV10-3	CAIRDDHLPDYGYTF
.	TRBV7-6	CASSPGTGGITERNQPQHF
.	TRBV28	CASSFQRGTGELFF
.	TRBV19	CASSRETSSGGYTF
few	TRBV19	CASRRTSGNYEQYF
.	TRBV19	CAGMAPGTKAKNIQYF
.	TRBV7-9	CASSKIGLATNNEQFF
few	TRBV6-6	CASSAGLNYEQYF
.	TRBV5-8	CASSLETGSYF
.	TRBV6-1	CASSEISGGTDTQYF
.	TRBV9	CASSGETGATDTQYF
once	TRBV29-1	CSVERQGKWDGYTF
.	TRBV28	CASSLSSGRDGGYTF
.	TRBV2	CASSVDGWYEQYF
.	TRBV21-1	CASTMKTGGTLWANVLTF
.	TRBV30	CAWSPTDYEQYF
.	TRBV6-5	CASSYRREPYNEQFF
.	TRBV6-5	CASSKTGTANYGYTF
.	TRBV28	CASPRGLEFYEQYF
once	TRBV7-2	CASSLARGGTGELFF
.	TRBV18	CASSRDTNEKLFF
.	TRBV11-2	CASSLAGASGEKLFF
.	TRBV30	CAWSVLGRGTDTQYF
.	TRBV6-1	CASSESGGVSGYTF
.	TRBV28	CASSFPPGANEQFF
.	TRBV19	CASSGTSGSLSYNEQFF
.	TRBV30	CAWSTSGSLEQYF
once	TRBV13	CASSPSGTGSYEQYF
.	TRBV28	CASSRTSGSRGSYNEQFF
.	TRBV6-1	CASSFPQGVRREQYF
few	TRBV2	CASSSKGDTQYF
.	TRBV11-1	CASSSYRDRGYEQYF
.	TRBV15	CATSRGGTVGEKLFF
once	TRBV19	CASSIRRGPSYEQYF
few	TRBV13	CASSSRGFADTQYF
.	TRBV10-3	CAISRAQDVIQYF
.	TRBV15	CATSRDARPGQGPTGELFF
few	TRBV4-1	CASSLDYNVLSGNTIYF
.	TRBV7-3	CASRTSGTLNTGELFF
.	TRBV27	CASRPDGTGLQETQYF
.	TRBV28	CASMGTARDTQYF
.	TRBV11-3	CASSPRERGYEQYF